This is a list of T cell receptor beta chains from one sample in a study of blood T cell repertoires in COVID-19. Profiled with immunoSEQ multiplex PCR; TCRdb holds only in-frame clones, not every one. The sample includes hundreds of thousands of clones, less than 90% of them seen just once. The sequenced sample consisted of peripheral blood. All receptors derive from a human donor in a cohort sampled during active COVID-19. Each CDR3 is given without its conserved first and last residue. Fields, in order: CDR3 length, V gene, CDR3 protein.

len: 15; v_gene: TRBV5-4; CDR3aa: ASSLRGYRSPLETQY
len: 13; v_gene: TRBV11-3; CDR3aa: ASRGQGANTGELF
len: 9; v_gene: TRBV6-6; CDR3aa: ASTRGDTQY
len: 11; v_gene: TRBV24-1; CDR3aa: ATSDRSGTEAF
len: 12; v_gene: TRBV28; CDR3aa: ASGERGRTDTQY
len: 13; v_gene: TRBV19; CDR3aa: ASSLTGLGDTEAF
len: 12; v_gene: TRBV6-5; CDR3aa: ASGEGILTDTQY
len: 10; v_gene: TRBV7-9; CDR3aa: ASSVTVEEAF
len: 11; v_gene: TRBV28; CDR3aa: ASSLLGGAEAF
len: 13; v_gene: TRBV12-2; CDR3aa: ANGGKREFGEKLF
len: 15; v_gene: TRBV15; CDR3aa: ATSRDLRGGITGELF
len: 13; v_gene: TRBV12-5; CDR3aa: ASGPARGTNQPQH
len: 14; v_gene: TRBV24-1; CDR3aa: ATSAVGTGSYNEQF
len: 16; v_gene: TRBV4-1; CDR3aa: ASSQGQAGDTSTDTQY
len: 18; v_gene: TRBV27; CDR3aa: ASSSNFGIGLAGEIDTQY
len: 11; v_gene: TRBV6-5; CDR3aa: ASSYRRHTEAF
len: 14; v_gene: TRBV18; CDR3aa: ASSLPGQTTSSEQY
len: 11; v_gene: TRBV7-2; CDR3aa: ASSLGGGETQY
len: 11; v_gene: TRBV12-3/TRBV12-4; CDR3aa: ASTSGMRDEQF
len: 13; v_gene: TRBV6-5; CDR3aa: ASRPRTSGRGEQY
len: 13; v_gene: TRBV7-9; CDR3aa: ASSRTGGGNQPQH
len: 11; v_gene: TRBV3-1/TRBV3-2; CDR3aa: ASSRGMNTEAF
len: 13; v_gene: TRBV19; CDR3aa: ASTPDRAFGNTIY
len: 11; v_gene: TRBV19; CDR3aa: ASTTGSYNEQF
len: 11; v_gene: TRBV15; CDR3aa: ATRDSGKSGYT
len: 12; v_gene: TRBV7-2; CDR3aa: ASSSGLQNTEAF
len: 13; v_gene: TRBV18; CDR3aa: ASSPPAGSVGEQF
len: 11; v_gene: TRBV27; CDR3aa: ASSLTGYYEQY
len: 12; v_gene: TRBV5-4; CDR3aa: ASSPWTGTGELF
len: 12; v_gene: TRBV28; CDR3aa: ASSLLSGRAKAF
len: 13; v_gene: TRBV7-6; CDR3aa: ASSFLSGGTDTQY
len: 10; v_gene: TRBV11-2; CDR3aa: ASSSGQYEQY